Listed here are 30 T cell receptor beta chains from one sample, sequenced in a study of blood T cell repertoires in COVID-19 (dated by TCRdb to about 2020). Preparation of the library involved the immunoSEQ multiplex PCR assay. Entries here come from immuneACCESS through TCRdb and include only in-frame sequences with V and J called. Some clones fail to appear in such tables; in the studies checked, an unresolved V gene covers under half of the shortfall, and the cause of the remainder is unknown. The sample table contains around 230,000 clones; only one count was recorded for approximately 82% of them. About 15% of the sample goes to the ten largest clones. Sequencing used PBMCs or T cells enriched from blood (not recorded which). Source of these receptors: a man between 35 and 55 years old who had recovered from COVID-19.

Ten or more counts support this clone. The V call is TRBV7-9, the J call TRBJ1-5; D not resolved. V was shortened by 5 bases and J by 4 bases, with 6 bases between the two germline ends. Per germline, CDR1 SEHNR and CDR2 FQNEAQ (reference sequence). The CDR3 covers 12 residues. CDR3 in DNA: TGTGCCAGCAGCCTAACTAATCAGCCCCAGCATTTT. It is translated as CASSLTNQPQHF.

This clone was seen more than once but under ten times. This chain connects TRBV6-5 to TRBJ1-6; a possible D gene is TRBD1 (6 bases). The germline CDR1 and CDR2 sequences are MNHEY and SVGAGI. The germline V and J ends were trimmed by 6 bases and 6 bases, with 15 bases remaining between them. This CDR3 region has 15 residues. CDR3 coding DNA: TGTGCCAGCAGCCCCTTTGACAGGCGTAATTCACCCCTCCACTTT. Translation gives CASSPFDRRNSPLHF.

The CDR3 coding sequence is TGCAGTGTCCTGTCTGGGCAGGAGCAGTATTTT. This translates into CSVLSGQEQYF. This chain connects TRBV20-1 to TRBJ2-3; D unresolved. The CDR3 extends over 11 amino acids. V was pared by 7 bases and J by 11 bases, with 16 bases between. Germline values: CDR1 DFQATT, CDR2 SNEGSKA (reference sequence).

CDR3 loop: CASSQALGQGNSPLHF. In DNA form, the CDR3 reads TGTGCCAGCAGCCAGGCTTTGGGACAGGGAAATTCACCCCTCCACTTT. This chain uses TRBV3-1 (or the pseudogene TRBV3-2) with TRBJ1-6, with 9 bases fitting TRBD1. CDR3 size: 16 residues. Germline loops: CDR1 LGHDT, CDR2 YNNKEL (reference sequence). Trimming took 3 bases from V and 7 from J; bases not matched to a gene: 7.

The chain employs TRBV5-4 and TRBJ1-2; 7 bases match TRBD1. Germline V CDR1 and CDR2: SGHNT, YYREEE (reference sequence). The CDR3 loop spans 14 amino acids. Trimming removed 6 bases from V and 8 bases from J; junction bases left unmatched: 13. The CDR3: CASIGDRVEWGYTF. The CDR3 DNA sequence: TGTGCCAGCATCGGAGACAGGGTGGAGTGGGGCTACACCTTC.

The CDR3: CASSLQGNYGYTF. Here the CDR3 DNA reads TGTGCCAGCAGTTTACAGGGCAACTATGGCTACACCTTC. The chain carries TRBV28 and TRBJ1-2, with D tentatively TRBD1 (5 bases). Trimming stripped 2 bases from V and 2 bases from J, with 6 bases between. Germline CDR1 and CDR2: MDHEN and SYDVKM. CDR3 size: 13 residues.

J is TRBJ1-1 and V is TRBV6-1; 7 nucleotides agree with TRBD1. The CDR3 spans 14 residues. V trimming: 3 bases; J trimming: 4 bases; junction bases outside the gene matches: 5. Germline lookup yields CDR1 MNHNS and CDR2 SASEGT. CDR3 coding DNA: TGTGCCAGCAGTGAGGGACAGTGGGGCACTGAAGCTTTCTTT. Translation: CASSEGQWGTEAFF.

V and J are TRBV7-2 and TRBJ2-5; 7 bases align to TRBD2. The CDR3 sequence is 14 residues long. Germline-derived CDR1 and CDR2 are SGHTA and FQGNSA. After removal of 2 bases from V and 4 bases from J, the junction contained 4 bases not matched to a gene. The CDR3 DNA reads TGTGCCAGCAGCTTAAGAGGCGGGAGAGAGACCCAGTACTTC. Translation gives CASSLRGGRETQYF.

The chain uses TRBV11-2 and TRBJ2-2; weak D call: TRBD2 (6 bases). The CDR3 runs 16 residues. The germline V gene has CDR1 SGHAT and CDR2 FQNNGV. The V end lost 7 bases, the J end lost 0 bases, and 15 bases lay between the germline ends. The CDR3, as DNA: TGTGCCAGCACCCCAGTCTCGGGGGCGAACACCGGGGAGCTGTTTTTT. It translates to CASTPVSGANTGELFF. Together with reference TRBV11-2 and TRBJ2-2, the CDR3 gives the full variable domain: EAGVAQSPRYKIIEKRQSVAFWCNPISGHATLYWYQQILGQGPKLLIQFQNNGVVDDSQLPKDRFSAERLKGVDSTLKIQPAKLEDSAVYLCASTPVSGANTGELFFGEGSRLTVL.

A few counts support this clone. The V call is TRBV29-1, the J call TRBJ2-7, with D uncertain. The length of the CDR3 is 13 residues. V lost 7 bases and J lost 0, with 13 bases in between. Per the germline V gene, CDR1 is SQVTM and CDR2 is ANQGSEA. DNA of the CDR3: TGCAGCGCAGAAGATGCTAGCTCCTACGAGCAGTACTTC. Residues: CSAEDASSYEQYF.

In DNA form, the CDR3 reads TGTGCCAGCAGCTTAACGCAGGGGAACTACAATGAGCAGTTCTTC. Its protein is CASSLTQGNYNEQFF. The J gene is TRBJ2-1, the V gene TRBV11-2, with D perhaps TRBD1 (6 bases). The germline CDR1 and CDR2 sequences are SGHAT and FQNNGV. Trimming took 2 bases from V and 3 from J, leaving 11 bases between them. The CDR3 spans 15 residues.

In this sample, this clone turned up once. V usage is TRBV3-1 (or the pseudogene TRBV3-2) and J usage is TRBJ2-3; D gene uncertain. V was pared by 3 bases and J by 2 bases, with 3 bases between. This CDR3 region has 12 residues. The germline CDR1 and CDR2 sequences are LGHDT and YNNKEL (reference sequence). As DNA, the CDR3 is TGTGCCAGCAGCCAGGCCACAGATACGCAGTATTTT. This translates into CASSQATDTQYF.

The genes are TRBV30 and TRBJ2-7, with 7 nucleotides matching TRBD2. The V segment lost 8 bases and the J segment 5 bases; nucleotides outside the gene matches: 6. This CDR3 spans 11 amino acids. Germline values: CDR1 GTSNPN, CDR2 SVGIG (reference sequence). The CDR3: CAGAREDEQYF. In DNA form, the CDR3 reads TGTGCCGGGGCCCGGGAGGACGAGCAGTACTTC.

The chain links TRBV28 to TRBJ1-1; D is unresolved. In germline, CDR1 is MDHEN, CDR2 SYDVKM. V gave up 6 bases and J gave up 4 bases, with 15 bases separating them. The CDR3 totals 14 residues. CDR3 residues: CASSESGLGTEAFF. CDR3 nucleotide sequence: TGTGCCAGCAGCGAGTCGGGTCTGGGCACTGAAGCTTTCTTT.

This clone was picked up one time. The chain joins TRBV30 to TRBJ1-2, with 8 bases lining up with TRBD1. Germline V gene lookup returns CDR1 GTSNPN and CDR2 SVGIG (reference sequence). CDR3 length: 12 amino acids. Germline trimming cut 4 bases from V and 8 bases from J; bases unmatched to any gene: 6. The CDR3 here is CAWTRTGLGYTF. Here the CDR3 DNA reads TGTGCCTGGACAAGGACAGGGTTAGGCTACACCTTC.

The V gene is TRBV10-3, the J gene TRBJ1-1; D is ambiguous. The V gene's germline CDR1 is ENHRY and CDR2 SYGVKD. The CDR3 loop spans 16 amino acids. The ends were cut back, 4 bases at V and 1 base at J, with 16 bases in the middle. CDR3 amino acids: CAISGLAGDPNTEAFF. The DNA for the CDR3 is TGTGCCATCAGTGGTTTAGCGGGAGACCCGAACACTGAAGCTTTCTTT.

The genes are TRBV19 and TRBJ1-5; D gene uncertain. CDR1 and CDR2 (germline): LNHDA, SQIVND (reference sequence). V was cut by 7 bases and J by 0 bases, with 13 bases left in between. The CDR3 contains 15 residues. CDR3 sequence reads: CASNSQPSSNQPQHF. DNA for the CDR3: TGTGCCAGTAACTCCCAACCTTCTAGCAATCAGCCCCAGCATTTT.

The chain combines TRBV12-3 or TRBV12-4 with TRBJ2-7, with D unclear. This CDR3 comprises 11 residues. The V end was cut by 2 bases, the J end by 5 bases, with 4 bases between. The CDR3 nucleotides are TGTGCCAGCAGTTTATCGGACGAGCAGTACTTC. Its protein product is CASSLSDEQYF.

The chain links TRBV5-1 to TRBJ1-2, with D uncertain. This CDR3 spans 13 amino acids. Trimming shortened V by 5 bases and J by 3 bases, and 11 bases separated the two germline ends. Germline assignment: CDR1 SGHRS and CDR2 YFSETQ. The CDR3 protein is CASSAAGDYGYTF. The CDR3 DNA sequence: TGCGCCAGCAGTGCGGCGGGCGACTATGGCTACACCTTC.

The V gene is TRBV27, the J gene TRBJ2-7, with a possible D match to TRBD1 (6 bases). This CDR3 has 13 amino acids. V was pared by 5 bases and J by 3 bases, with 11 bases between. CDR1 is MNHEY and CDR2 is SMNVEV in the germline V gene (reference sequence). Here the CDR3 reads CASSRGQSYEQYF. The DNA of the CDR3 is TGTGCCAGCAGTCGCGGACAGAGCTACGAGCAGTACTTC.

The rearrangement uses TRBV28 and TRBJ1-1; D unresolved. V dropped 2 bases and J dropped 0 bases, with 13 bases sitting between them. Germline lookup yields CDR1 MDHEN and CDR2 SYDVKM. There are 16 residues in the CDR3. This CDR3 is CASSLTLAGMNTEAFF. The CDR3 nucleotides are TGTGCCAGCAGTTTAACCCTCGCGGGCATGAACACTGAAGCTTTCTTT.

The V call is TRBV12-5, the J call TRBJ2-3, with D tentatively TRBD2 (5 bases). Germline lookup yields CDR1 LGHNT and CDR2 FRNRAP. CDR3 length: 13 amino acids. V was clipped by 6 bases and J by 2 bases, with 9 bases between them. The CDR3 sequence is CASGTGITDTQYF. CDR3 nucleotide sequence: TGTGCTAGTGGCACCGGGATCACAGATACGCAGTATTTT.

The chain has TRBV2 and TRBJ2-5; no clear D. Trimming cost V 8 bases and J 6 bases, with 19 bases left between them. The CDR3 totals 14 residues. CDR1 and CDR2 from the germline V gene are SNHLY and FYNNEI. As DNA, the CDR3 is TGTGCCAGCCCGTTGGCTGCCGTGGTAAAGACCCAGTACTTC. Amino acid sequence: CASPLAAVVKTQYF.

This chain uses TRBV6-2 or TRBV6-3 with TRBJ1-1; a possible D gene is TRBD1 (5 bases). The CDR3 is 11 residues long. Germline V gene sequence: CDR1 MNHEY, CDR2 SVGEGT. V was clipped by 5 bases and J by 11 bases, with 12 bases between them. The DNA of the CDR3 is TGTGCCAGCAGTCAGGGTTCGGTTGCTTTCTTT. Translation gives CASSQGSVAFF.

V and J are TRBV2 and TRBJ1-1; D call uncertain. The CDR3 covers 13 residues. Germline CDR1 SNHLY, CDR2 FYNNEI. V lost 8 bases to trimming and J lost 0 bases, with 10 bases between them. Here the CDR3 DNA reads TGTGCCAGCTGCGGGATGGTGAACACTGAAGCTTTCTTT. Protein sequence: CASCGMVNTEAFF. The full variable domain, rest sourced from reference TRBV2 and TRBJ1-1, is EPEVTQTPSHQVTQMGQEVILRCVPISNHLYFYWYRQILGQKVEFLVSFYNNEISEKSEIFDDQFSVERPDGSNFTLKIRSTKLEDSAMYFCASCGMVNTEAFFGQGTRLTVV.

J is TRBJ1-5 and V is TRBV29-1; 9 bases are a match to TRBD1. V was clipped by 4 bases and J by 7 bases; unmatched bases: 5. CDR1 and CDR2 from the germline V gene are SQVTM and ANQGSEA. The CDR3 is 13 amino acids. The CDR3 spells CSVGTGAGQPQHF. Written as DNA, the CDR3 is TGCAGCGTTGGGACAGGGGCTGGGCAGCCCCAGCATTTT.

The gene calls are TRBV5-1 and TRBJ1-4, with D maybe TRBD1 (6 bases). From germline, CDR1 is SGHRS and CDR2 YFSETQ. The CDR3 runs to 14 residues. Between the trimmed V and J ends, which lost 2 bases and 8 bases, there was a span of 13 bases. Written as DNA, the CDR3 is TGCGCCAGCAGCTTTTCAGGGGCGGAAGAAAAACTGTTTTTT. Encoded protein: CASSFSGAEEKLFF.

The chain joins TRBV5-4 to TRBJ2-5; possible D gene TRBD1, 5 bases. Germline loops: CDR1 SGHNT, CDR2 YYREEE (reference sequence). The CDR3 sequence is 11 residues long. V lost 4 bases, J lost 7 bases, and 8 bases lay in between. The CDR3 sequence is CASSDSLTQYF. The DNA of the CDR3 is TGTGCCAGCAGCGACAGTCTGACCCAGTACTTC.

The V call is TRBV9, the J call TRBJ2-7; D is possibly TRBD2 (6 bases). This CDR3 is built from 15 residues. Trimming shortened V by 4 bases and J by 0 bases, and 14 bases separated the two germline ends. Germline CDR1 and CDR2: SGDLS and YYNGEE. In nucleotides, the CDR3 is TGTGCCAGCAGCCCTTCCTTAGCGGTCTCCTACGAGCAGTACTTC. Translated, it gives CASSPSLAVSYEQYF.

CDR3 nucleotide sequence: TGTGCCAGCAGCTTGACGACACGTATTAGCACAGATACGCAGTATTTT. Translated: CASSLTTRISTDTQYF. V usage is TRBV5-6 and J usage is TRBJ2-3, with D unclear. Trimming shortened V by 1 base and J by 0 bases, and 12 bases separated the two germline ends. Germline V gene lookup returns CDR1 SGHDT and CDR2 YYEEEE. This CDR3 has 16 amino acids.